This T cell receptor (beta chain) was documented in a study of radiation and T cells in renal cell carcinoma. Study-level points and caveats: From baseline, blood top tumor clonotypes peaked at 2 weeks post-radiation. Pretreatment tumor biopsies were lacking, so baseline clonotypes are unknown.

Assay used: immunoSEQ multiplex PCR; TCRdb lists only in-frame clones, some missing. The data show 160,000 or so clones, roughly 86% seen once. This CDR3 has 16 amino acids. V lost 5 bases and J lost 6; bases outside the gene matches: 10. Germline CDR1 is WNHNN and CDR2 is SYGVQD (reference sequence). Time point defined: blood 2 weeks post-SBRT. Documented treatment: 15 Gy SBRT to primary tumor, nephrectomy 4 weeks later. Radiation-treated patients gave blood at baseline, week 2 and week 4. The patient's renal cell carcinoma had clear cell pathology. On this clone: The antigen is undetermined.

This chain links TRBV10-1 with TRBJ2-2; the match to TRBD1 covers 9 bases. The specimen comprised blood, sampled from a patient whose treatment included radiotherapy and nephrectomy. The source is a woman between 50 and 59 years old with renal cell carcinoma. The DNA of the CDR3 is TGCGCCAGCAGTACCATTCTGGGACAGGGAGCCGGGGAGCTGTTTTTT. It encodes CASSTILGQGAGELFF.